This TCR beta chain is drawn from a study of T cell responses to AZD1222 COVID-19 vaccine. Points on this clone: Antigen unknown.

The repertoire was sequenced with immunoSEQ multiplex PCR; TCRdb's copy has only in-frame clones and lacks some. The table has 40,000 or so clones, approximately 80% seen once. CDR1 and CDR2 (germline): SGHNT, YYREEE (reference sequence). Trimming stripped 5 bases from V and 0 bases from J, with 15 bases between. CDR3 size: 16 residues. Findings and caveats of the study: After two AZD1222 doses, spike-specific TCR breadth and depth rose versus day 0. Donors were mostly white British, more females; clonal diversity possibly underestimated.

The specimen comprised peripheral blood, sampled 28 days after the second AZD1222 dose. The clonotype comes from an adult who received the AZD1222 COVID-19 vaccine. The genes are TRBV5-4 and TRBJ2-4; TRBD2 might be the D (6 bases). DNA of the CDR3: TGTGCCAGCAGTGATCAGGGAGGACTAGCCAAAAACATTCAGTACTTC. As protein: CASSDQGGLAKNIQYF.